A selection of T cell receptor beta chains follows, all from one sample in a study of cytomegalovirus exposure and HLA in healthy donors. Profiling relied on immunoSEQ multiplex PCR, and the TCRdb table lists in-frame clones only, not all of them. The data contain more than 150,000 clones, 82% of them singletons. What was sequenced was PBMCs. Receptors were obtained from a woman between 18 and 29 years old in good health and CMV-seronegative. CDR3s include the opening cysteine and the closing phenylalanine or tryptophan. D genes are given only for firm matches. Clone size appears in some rows only: once, few, many, or a class for an expanded clone.

v_gene	j_gene	abundance	d_gene	CDR3aa
TRBV5-4	TRBJ2-7	.	TRBD2	CASSLASASGRAYEQYF
TRBV5-5	TRBJ1-4	.	.	CASSLGPSVRNEKLFF
TRBV18	TRBJ2-7	.	TRBD2	CASSPPLEPRTSGIEQYF
TRBV7-6	TRBJ2-7	.	TRBD2	CASSLEVAGNYEQYF
TRBV11-2	TRBJ2-5	.	TRBD2	CASSFWLAGSREETQYF
TRBV6-6	TRBJ2-7	few	.	CASSILRQVSSYEQYF
TRBV5-1	TRBJ2-5	few	.	CASRNLGEQYF
TRBV4-1	TRBJ1-2	.	.	CASSPDMPVQASANYGYTF
TRBV6-1	TRBJ2-1	.	TRBD1	CATSLQGLVYNEQFF
TRBV19	TRBJ2-3	.	.	CASSSDRITDTQYF
TRBV7-9	TRBJ2-5	.	.	CASSFYETQYF
TRBV6-6	TRBJ2-5	.	TRBD1	CASRGQQETQYF
TRBV5-4	TRBJ2-2	.	.	CASSPKTRLNTGELFF
TRBV6-6	TRBJ2-2	.	.	CASMRGYSNTGELFF
TRBV2	TRBJ2-6	.	.	CASSSPSSGANVLTF
TRBV23-1	TRBJ2-3	once	.	CASSQSRRLLTDTDTQYF
TRBV2	TRBJ1-6	.	TRBD1	CASRDYRDRGSPLHF
TRBV6-5	TRBJ1-5	few	.	CASRLTGDQPQHF
TRBV5-1	TRBJ1-1	.	TRBD1	CASSNRDRGIEAFF
TRBV7-9	TRBJ1-1	.	TRBD1	CASSSWDSTEAFF
TRBV7-9	TRBJ2-6	.	TRBD1	CASSPTGGRGANVLTF
TRBV7-2	TRBJ2-7	.	TRBD2	CASSSGLAGEEQYF
TRBV4-1	TRBJ1-2	.	.	CASSQGPAEVINYGYTF
TRBV19	TRBJ1-5	once	TRBD1	CASSPDRGENQPQHF
TRBV13	TRBJ2-3	.	.	CASSLVLAITDTQYF
TRBV2	TRBJ1-3	.	.	CASSLNAQEHSGNTIYF
TRBV5-6	TRBJ2-3	.	.	CASSLSQSTDTQYF
TRBV5-1	TRBJ2-3	few	.	CASSSTTGSLTDTQYF
TRBV4-1	TRBJ2-2	.	.	CASSQGDVYRVDTGELFF
TRBV6-5	TRBJ1-2	.	.	CASSPSPSGYTF
TRBV6-5	TRBJ2-3	.	.	CASRTVGADTQYF
TRBV20-1	TRBJ1-1	.	.	CSALTVGAFF
TRBV27	TRBJ1-2	.	.	CASSNEVTSYYGYTF
TRBV4-2	TRBJ2-7	.	TRBD2	CASSSRLANAYEQYF
TRBV2	TRBJ1-6	.	TRBD1	CASRHNFDREGSPLHF
TRBV7-8	TRBJ2-7	.	TRBD1	CASSLAGTGVEQYF
TRBV7-9	TRBJ1-5	.	TRBD1	CASSLDRGGQPQHF
TRBV28	TRBJ1-1	.	.	CASTLARVRAPTAFF
TRBV30	TRBJ2-5	.	.	CAWAIRGETQYF
TRBV28	TRBJ2-7	.	TRBD1	CASSSRDRGPSSYEQYF
TRBV30	TRBJ2-2	.	TRBD1	CAWSGTGESMGSGELFF
TRBV5-4	TRBJ2-7	.	TRBD1	CASSKKDRVYEQYF
TRBV30	TRBJ2-1	once	.	CAWSVGGQSEQFF
TRBV6-5	TRBJ2-5	.	TRBD2	CASKSGGAGETQYF
TRBV12-1	TRBJ2-1	.	.	CASSSGGPTIIYNEQFF
TRBV7-9	TRBJ1-4	.	.	CASSLAGMGEKLFF
TRBV6-5	TRBJ1-2	once	TRBD1	CASSHDRVRGYTF
TRBV27	TRBJ1-6	.	.	CASSLWGRNSPLHF
TRBV28	TRBJ1-1	.	.	CASSTNDRNTEAFF
TRBV5-6	TRBJ1-6	.	TRBD1	CASSRFGQGANPPLHF
TRBV7-2	TRBJ2-7	.	TRBD1	CASSLAGGVVYEQYF
TRBV9	TRBJ1-2	.	.	CASSRGSGYGYTF
TRBV6-1	TRBJ1-4	.	TRBD1	CASSEGTGEKLFF